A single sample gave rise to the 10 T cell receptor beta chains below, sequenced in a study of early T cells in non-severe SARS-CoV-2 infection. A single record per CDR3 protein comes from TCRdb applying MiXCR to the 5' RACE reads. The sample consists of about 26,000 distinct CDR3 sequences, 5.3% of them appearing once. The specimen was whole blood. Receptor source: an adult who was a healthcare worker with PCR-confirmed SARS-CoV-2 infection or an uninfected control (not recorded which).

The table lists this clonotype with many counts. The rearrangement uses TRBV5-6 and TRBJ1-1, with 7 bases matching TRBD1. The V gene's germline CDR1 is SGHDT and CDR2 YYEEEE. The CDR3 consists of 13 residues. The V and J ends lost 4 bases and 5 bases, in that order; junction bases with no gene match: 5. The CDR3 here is CASSERGPTEAFF. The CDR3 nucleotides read TGTGCCAGCAGCGAGAGGGGGCCAACTGAAGCTTTCTTT.

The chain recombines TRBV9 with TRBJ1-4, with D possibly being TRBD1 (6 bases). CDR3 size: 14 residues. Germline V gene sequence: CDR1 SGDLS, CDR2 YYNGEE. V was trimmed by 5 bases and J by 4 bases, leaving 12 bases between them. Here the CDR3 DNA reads TGTGCCAGCAGTCGGGACACCAGTAATGAAAAACTGTTTTTT. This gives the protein CASSRDTSNEKLFF.

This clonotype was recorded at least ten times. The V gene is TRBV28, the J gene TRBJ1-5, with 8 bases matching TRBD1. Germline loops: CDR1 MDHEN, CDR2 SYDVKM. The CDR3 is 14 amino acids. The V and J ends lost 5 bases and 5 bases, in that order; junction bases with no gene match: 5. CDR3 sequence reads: CASSPRTGHQPQHF. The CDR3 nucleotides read TGTGCCAGCAGTCCCAGGACAGGGCATCAGCCCCAGCATTTT.

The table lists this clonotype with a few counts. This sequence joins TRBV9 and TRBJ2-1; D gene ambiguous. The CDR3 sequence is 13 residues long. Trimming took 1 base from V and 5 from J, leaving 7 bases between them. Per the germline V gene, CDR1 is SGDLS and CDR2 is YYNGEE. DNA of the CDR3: TGTGCCAGCAGCGTACGACCTAACAATGAGCAGTTCTTC. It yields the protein CASSVRPNNEQFF.

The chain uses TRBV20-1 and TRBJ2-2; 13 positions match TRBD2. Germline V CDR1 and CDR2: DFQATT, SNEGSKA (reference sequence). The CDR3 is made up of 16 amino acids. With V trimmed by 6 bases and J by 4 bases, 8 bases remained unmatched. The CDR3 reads CSAPGLAGETTGELFF. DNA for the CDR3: TGCAGTGCCCCCGGACTAGCGGGAGAGACCACCGGGGAGCTGTTTTTT.

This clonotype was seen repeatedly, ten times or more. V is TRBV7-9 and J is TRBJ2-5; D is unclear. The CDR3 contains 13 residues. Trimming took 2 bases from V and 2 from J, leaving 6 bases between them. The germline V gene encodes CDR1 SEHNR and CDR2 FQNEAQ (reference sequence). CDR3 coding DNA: TGTGCCAGCAGCTTAAGACAACAAGAGACCCAGTACTTC. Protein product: CASSLRQQETQYF.

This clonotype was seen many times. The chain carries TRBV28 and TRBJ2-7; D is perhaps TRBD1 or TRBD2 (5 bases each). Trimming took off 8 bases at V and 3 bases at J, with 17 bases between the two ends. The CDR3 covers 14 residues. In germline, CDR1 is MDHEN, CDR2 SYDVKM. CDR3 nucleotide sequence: TGTGCCAGCCTTGCCCGGGACCCTTACTACGAGCAGTACTTC. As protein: CASLARDPYYEQYF.

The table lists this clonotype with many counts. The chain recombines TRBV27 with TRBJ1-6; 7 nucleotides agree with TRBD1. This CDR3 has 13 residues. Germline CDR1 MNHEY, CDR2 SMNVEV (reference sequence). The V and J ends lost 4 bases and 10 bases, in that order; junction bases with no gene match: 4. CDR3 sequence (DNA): TGTGCCAGCAGTTCGACAGGGAACTCACCCCTCCACTTT. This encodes CASSSTGNSPLHF.

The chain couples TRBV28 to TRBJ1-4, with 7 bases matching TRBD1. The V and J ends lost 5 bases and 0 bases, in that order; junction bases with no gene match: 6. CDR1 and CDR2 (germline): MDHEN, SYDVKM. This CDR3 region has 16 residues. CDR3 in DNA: TGTGCCAGCAGTGCTGCCGGGACAGCAACTAATGAAAAACTGTTTTTT. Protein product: CASSAAGTATNEKLFF.

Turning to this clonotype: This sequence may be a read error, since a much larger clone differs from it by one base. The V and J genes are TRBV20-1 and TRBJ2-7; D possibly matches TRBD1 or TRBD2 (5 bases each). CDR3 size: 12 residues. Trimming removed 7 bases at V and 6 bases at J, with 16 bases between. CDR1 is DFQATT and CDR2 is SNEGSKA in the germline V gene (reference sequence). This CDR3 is CSVLGRTTEQYF. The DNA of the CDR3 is TGCAGTGTCTTGGGACGGACCACCGAGCAGTACTTC.